This TCR beta chain was retrieved from a study of shared T cell receptors in the human thymus. The germline V gene encodes CDR1 ENHRY and CDR2 SYGVKD. This CDR3 has 13 residues. V lost 10 bases and J lost 1; bases outside the gene matches: 6. Sequencing was performed with immunoSEQ multiplex PCR; in TCRdb, only in-frame clones are kept and a portion is missing. This sample has hundreds of thousands of clones, with 80% to 90% found just once. This same sample was also part of a study on human thymus T cells.

The TCR sequence derives from a girl in the first two years of life with a congenital heart defect. This chain links TRBV10-3 with TRBJ1-1; 7 bases agree with TRBD1. The sample was thymocytes. The CDR3 bases are TGTGCCACGCACGGGACAGCGAACACTGAAGCTTTCTTT. Its translation: CATHGTANTEAFF.